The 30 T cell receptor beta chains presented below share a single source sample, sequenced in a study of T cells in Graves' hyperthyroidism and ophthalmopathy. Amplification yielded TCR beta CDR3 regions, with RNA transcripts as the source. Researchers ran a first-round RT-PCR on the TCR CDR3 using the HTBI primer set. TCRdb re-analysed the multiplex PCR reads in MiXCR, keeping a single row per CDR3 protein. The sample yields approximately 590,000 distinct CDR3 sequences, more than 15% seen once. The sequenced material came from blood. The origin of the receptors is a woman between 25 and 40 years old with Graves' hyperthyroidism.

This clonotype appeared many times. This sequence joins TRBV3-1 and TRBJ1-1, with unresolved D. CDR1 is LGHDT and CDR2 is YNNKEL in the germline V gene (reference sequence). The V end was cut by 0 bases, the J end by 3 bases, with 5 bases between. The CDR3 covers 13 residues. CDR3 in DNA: TGTGCCAGCAGCCAAGACCTGGACACTGAAGCTTTCTTT. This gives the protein CASSQDLDTEAFF. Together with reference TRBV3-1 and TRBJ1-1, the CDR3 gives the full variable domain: DTAVSQTPKYLVTQMGNDKSIKCEQNLGHDTMYWYKQDSKKFLKIMFSYNNKELIINETVPNRFSPKSPDKAHLNLHINSLELGDSAVYFCASSQDLDTEAFFGQGTRLTVV.

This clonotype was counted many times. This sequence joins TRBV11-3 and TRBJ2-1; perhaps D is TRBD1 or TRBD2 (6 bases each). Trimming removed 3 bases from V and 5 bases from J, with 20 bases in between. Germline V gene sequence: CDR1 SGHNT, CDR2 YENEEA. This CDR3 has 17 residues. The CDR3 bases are TGTGCCAGCAGCTTTAGGTCGGTTGGAGGGGGGAACAATGAGCAGTTCTTC. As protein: CASSFRSVGGGNNEQFF.

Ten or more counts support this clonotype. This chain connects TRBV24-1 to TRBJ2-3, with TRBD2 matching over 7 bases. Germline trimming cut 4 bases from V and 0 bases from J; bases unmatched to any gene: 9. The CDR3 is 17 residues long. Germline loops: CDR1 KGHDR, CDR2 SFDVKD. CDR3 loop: CATSDPEAGLSTDTQYF. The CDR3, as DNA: TGTGCCACCAGTGACCCGGAAGCGGGATTGAGCACAGATACGCAGTATTTT.

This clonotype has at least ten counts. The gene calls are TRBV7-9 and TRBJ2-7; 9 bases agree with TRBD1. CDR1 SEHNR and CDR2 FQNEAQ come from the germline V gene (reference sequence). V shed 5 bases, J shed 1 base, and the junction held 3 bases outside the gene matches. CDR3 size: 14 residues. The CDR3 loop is CASSLQGASYEQYF. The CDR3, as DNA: TGTGCCAGCAGCCTACAGGGGGCTTCCTACGAGCAGTACTTC.

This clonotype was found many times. DNA of the CDR3: TGTGCCAGCAGTATCGGGGAAGGGTCCCTCGGGACAGATACGCAGTATTTT. Its protein is CASSIGEGSLGTDTQYF. The chain uses TRBV28 and TRBJ2-3, with a weak D call TRBD2 (5 bases). V was cut by 5 bases and J by 3 bases, with 21 bases left in between. The CDR3 is made up of 17 amino acids. CDR1 and CDR2 (germline): MDHEN, SYDVKM.

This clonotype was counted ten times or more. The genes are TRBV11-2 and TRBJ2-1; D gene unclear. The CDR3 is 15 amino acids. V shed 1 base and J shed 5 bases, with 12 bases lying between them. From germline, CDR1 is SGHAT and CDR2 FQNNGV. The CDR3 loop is CASSLVGRRDNEQFF. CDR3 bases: TGTGCCAGCAGCTTAGTTGGTCGACGGGACAATGAGCAGTTCTTC.

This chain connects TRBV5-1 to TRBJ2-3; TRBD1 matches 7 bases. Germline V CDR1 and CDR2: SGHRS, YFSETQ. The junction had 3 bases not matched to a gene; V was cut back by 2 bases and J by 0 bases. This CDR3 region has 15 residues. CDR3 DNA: TGCGCCAGCAGCTTTACAGGGGTCAGCACAGATACGCAGTATTTT. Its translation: CASSFTGVSTDTQYF.

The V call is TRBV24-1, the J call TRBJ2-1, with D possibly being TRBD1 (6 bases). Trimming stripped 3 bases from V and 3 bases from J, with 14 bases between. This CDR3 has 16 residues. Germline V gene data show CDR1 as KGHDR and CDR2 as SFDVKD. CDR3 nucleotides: TGTGCCACCAGTGATCAACACAGGGTCAACTACAATGAGCAGTTCTTC. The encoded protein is CATSDQHRVNYNEQFF.

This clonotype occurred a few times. Here the CDR3 DNA reads TGCGCCAGCAGTGTCGCCGGGACAGCCGAGATCTCTGGGGCCAACGTCCTGACTTTC. Protein product: CASSVAGTAEISGANVLTF. This rearrangement joins TRBV10-1 to TRBJ2-6; 7 bases align to TRBD1. CDR1 is WNHNN, CDR2 SYGVQD, per germline (reference sequence). Unmatched junction bases numbered 12, after V lost 4 bases and J lost 0 bases. The length of the CDR3 is 19 residues.

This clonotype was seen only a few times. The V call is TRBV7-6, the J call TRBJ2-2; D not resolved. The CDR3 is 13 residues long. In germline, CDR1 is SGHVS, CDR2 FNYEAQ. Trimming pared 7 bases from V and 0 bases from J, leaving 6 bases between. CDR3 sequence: CASTQANTGELFF. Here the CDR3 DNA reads TGTGCCAGCACGCAAGCGAACACCGGGGAGCTGTTTTTT.

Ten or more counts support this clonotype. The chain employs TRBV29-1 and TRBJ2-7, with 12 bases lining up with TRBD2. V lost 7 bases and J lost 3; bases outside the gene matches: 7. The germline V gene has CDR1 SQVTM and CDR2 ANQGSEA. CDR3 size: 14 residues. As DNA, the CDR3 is TGCAGCGCCAGACTAGCGGGAGCCAACTACGAGCAGTACTTC. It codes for CSARLAGANYEQYF.

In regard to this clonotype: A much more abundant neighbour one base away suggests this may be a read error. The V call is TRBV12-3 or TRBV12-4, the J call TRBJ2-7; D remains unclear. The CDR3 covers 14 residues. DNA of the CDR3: TGTGCCGGCAGCCCACAGAACACCCCCTACGAGCAGTACTTC. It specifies CAGSPQNTPYEQYF.

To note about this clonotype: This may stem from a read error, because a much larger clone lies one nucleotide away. The DNA of the CDR3 is TGTGCCAGCCACCGACCAGGGGATACGCAGTATTTT. Amino acid sequence: CASHRPGDTQYF. The chain links TRBV27 to TRBJ2-3, with D perhaps TRBD1 (5 bases). V lost 8 bases and J lost 6, with 12 bases in between. The CDR3 totals 12 residues. Germline V gene lookup returns CDR1 MNHEY and CDR2 SMNVEV (reference sequence).

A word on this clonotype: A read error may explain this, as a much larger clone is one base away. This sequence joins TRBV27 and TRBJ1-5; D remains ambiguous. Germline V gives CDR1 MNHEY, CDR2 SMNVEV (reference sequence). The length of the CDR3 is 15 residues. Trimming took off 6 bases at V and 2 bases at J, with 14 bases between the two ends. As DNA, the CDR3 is TGTGCCAGCAGCTCAGGCCCCGGGGGCAATCAGCCCCAGCATTTT. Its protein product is CASSSGPGGNQPQHF.

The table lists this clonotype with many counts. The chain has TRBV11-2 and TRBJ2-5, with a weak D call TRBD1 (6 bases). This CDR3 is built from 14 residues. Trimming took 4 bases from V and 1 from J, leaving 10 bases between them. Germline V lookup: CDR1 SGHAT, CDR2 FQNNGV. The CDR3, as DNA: TGTGCCAGCAGCTCGTACAGGGTCCAAGAGACCCAGTACTTC. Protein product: CASSSYRVQETQYF.

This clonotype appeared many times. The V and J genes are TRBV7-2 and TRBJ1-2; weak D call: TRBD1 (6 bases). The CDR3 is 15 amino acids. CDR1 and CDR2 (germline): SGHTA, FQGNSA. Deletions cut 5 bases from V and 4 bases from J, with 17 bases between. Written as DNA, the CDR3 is TGTGCCAGCAGCGCCTTCGGACAGATCACCTATGGCTACACCTTC. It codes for CASSAFGQITYGYTF.

The CDR3 spells CASSQDRNRGFPRSVYEQYF. CDR3 bases: TGTGCCAGCAGCCAAGATCGGAACAGGGGTTTCCCAAGAAGTGTCTACGAGCAGTACTTC. This rearrangement joins TRBV3-1 to TRBJ2-7, with 7 nucleotides matching TRBD1. From germline, CDR1 is LGHDT and CDR2 YNNKEL (reference sequence). There are 20 residues in the CDR3. V trimming: 0 bases; J trimming: 3 bases; junction bases outside the gene matches: 20.

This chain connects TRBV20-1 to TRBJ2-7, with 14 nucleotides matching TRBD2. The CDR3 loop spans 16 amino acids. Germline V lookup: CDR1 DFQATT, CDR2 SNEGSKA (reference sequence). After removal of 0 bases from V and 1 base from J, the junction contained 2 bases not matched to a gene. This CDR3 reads CSARDRTSGRSYEQYF. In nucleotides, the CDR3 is TGCAGTGCTAGAGATAGGACTAGCGGGAGGTCCTACGAGCAGTACTTC.

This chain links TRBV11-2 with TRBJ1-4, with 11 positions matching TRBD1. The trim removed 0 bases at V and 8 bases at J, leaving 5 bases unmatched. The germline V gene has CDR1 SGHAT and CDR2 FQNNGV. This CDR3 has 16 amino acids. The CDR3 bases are TGTGCCAGCAGCTTAGAGTCGGACAGGGGGCGGGAAAAACTGTTTTTT. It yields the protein CASSLESDRGREKLFF.

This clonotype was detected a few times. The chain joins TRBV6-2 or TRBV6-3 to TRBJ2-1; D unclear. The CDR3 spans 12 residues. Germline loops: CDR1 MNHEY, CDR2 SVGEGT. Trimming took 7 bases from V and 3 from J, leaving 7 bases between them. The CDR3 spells CASTDNYNEQFF. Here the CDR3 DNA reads TGTGCCAGCACCGACAACTACAATGAGCAGTTCTTC.

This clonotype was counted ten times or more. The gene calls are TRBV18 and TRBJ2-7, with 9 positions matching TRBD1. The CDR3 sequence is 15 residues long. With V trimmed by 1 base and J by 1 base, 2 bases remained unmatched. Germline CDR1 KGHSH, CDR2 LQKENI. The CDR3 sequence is CASSPRDRASYEQYF. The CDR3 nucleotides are TGTGCCAGCTCACCACGGGACAGGGCTTCCTACGAGCAGTACTTC.

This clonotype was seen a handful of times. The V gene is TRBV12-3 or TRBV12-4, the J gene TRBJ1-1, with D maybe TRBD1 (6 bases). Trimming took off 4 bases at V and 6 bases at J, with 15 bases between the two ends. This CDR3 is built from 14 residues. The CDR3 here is CASSSLGGEAEAFF. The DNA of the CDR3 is TGTGCCAGCAGTTCCCTTGGGGGCGAGGCTGAAGCTTTCTTT.

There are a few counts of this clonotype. In DNA, the CDR3 is TGTGCCAGCAGTTACTCGACCTGGTTCACAGATACGCAGTATTTT. It specifies CASSYSTWFTDTQYF. V and J are TRBV6-8 and TRBJ2-3; D not certain. The CDR3 runs 15 residues. The V end lost 0 bases, the J end lost 2 bases, and 9 bases lay between the germline ends. The germline CDR1 and CDR2 sequences are MNHGY and SAAAGT.

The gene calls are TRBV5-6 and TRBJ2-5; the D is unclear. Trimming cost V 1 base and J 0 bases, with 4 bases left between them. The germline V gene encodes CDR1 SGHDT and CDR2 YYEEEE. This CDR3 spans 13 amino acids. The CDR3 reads CASSLNDQETQYF. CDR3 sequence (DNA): TGTGCCAGCAGCTTGAACGACCAAGAGACCCAGTACTTC.

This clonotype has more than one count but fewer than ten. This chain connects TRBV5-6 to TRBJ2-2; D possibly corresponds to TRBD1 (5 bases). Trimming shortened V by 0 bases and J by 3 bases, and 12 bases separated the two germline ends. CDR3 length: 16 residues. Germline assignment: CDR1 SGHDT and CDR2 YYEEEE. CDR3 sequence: CASSLGQFPDTGELFF. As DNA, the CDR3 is TGTGCCAGCAGCTTGGGACAGTTTCCGGACACCGGGGAGCTGTTTTTT.

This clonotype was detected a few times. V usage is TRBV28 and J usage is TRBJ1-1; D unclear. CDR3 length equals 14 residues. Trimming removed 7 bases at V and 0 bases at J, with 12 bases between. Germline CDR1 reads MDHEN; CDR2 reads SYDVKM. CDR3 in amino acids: CASIRSFMNTEAFF. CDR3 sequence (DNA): TGTGCCAGCATAAGGAGCTTCATGAACACTGAAGCTTTCTTT.

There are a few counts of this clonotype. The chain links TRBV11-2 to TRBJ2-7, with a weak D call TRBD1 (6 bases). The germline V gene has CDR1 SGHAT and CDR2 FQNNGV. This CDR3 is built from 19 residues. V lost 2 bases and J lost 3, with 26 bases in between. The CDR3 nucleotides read TGTGCCAGCAGCTTAACGGAAGACCTTAGACAGGCTTTCGTCTACGAGCAGTACTTC. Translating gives CASSLTEDLRQAFVYEQYF.

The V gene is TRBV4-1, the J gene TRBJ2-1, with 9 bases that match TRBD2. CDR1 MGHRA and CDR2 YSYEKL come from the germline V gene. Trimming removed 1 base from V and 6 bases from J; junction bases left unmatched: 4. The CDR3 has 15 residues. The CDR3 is CASSQVSTSGNEQFF. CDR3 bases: TGCGCCAGCAGCCAAGTTTCGACTAGCGGCAATGAGCAGTTCTTC.

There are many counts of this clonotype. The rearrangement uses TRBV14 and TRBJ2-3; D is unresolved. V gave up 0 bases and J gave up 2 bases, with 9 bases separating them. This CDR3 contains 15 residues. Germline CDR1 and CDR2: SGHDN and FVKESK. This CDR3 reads CASSQDMAYTDTQYF. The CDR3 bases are TGTGCCAGCAGCCAAGATATGGCCTACACAGATACGCAGTATTTT. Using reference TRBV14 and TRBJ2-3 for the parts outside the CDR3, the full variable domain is EAGVTQFPSHSVIEKGQTVTLRCDPISGHDNLYWYRRVMGKEIKFLLHFVKESKQDESGMPNNRFLAERTGGTYSTLKVQPAELEDSGVYFCASSQDMAYTDTQYFGPGTRLTVL.

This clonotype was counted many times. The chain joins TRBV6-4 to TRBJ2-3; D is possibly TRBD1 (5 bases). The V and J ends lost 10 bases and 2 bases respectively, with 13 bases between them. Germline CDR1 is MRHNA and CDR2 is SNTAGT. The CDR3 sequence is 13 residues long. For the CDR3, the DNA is TGTGCCACCTCGCCAGGGATCACAGATACGCAGTATTTT. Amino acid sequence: CATSPGITDTQYF.